The rows below give T cell receptor beta chains drawn from one sample of a study of early T cells in non-severe SARS-CoV-2 infection. TCRdb reprocessed the 5' RACE reads via MiXCR and lists one record per CDR3 protein. In the table there are some 87,000 distinct CDR3 sequences, about 12% of which are singletons. Sequenced: whole blood. Receptors were obtained from an adult who was a healthcare worker with PCR-confirmed SARS-CoV-2 infection or an uninfected control (not recorded which). Each CDR3 is given with its conserved first and last residue. Not all rows give a size; the values are once, few, many and, for expanded clones, a class.

abundance: -
v_gene: TRBV15
CDR3aa: CATSTGGSSNEQFF

abundance: few
v_gene: TRBV27
CDR3aa: CASSKQRGTEAFF

abundance: -
v_gene: TRBV29-1
CDR3aa: CSGTGNSYNEQFF

abundance: -
v_gene: TRBV2
CDR3aa: CASSVSGGGNEQFF

abundance: -
v_gene: TRBV10-2
CDR3aa: CASSLEDRGNSPLHF

abundance: many
v_gene: TRBV20-1
CDR3aa: CSARRRGVPEQYF

abundance: many
v_gene: TRBV5-1
CDR3aa: CASSLDGSNEKLFF

abundance: -
v_gene: TRBV7-9
CDR3aa: CASSFGQGLDEQYF

abundance: -
v_gene: TRBV28
CDR3aa: CASSLPPLGMIF

abundance: few
v_gene: TRBV15
CDR3aa: CATAGTGLNYGYTF